This record looks at one TCR beta chain sequence and its context. TCRdb called the RT-PCR reads again in MiXCR, with one record for every CDR3 protein. The table has some 230,000 distinct CDR3 sequences, roughly 14% seen once; the top ten hold roughly 10%. The CDR3 is 13 residues long. Germline assignment: CDR1 MNHEY and CDR2 SVGEGT. Trimming cost V 5 bases and J 3 bases, with 11 bases left between them. The data were obtained in a study of patients and donors after allogeneic stem cell transplantation. The sequencing sample was made of blood, either unsorted or a sorted T cell fraction (not recorded which). V is TRBV6-2 or TRBV6-3 and J is TRBJ2-7; no reliable D call. This clonotype originated in a human donor who was either an allogeneic HSCT recipient or a stem cell or donor lymphocyte infusion donor (not recorded which). It is not recorded whose cells these are; they may come from a transplant donor. The CDR3 DNA is TGTGCCAGCAGTCAGAACATGGGCTACGAGCAGTACTTC. Residues: CASSQNMGYEQYF.